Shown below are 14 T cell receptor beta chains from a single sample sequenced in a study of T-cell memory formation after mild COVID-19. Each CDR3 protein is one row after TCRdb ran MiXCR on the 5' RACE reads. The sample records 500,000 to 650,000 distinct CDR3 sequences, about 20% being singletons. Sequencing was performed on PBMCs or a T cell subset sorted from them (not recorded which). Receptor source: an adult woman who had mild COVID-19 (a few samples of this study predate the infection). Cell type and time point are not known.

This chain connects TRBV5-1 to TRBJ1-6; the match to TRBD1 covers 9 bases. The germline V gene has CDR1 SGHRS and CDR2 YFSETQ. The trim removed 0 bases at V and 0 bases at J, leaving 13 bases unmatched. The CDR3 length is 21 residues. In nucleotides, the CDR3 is TGCGCCAGCAGCTTGGAAGGGACAGGGCGTTCCCTGAGCTCCTATAATTCACCCCTCCACTTT. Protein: CASSLEGTGRSLSSYNSPLHF.

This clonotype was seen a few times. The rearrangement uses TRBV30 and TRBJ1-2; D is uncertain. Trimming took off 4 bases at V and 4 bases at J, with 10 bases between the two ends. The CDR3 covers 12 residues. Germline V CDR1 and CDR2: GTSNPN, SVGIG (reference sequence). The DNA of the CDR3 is TGTGCCTGGACTGACACACCCTATGGCTACACCTTC. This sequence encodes CAWTDTPYGYTF.

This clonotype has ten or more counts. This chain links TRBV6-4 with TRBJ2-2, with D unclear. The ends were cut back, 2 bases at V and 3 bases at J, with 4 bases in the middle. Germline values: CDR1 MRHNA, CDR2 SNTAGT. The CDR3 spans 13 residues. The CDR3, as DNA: TGTGCCAGCAGTGACGTGGACACCGGGGAGCTGTTTTTT. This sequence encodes CASSDVDTGELFF.

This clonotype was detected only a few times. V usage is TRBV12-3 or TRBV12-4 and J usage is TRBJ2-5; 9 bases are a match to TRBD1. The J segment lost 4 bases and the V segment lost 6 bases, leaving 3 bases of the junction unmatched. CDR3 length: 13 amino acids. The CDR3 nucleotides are TGTGCCAGCAGGACAGGGGGTACAGAGACCCAGTACTTC. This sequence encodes CASRTGGTETQYF.

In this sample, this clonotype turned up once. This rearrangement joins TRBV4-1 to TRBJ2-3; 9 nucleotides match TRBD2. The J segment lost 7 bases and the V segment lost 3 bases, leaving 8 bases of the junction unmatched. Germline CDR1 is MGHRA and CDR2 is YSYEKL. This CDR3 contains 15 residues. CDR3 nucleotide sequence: TGCGCCAGCAGCCACCCAGCGGGGGGATTGAATACGCAGTATTTT. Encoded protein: CASSHPAGGLNTQYF.

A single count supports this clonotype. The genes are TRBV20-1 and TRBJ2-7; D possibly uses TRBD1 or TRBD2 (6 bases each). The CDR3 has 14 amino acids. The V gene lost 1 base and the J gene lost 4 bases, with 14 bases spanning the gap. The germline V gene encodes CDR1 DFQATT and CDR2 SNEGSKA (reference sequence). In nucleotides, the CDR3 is TGCAGTGCTAGAGTCACCGGGGGCAGTTACGAGCAGTACTTC. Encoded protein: CSARVTGGSYEQYF.

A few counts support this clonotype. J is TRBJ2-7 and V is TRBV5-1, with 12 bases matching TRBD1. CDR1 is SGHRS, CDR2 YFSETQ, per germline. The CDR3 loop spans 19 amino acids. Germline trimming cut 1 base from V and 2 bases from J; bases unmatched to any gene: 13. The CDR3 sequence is CASSLPGTGGGYGPYEQYF. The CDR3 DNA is TGCGCCAGCAGCTTGCCCGGGACAGGGGGCGGATACGGACCCTACGAGCAGTACTTC.

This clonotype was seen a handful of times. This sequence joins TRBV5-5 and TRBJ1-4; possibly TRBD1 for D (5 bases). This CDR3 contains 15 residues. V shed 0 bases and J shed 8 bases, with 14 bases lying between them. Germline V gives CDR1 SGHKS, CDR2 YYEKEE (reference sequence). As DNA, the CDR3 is TGTGCCAGCAGCTTGGCGGGACGGTTTGAAGAAAAACTGTTTTTT. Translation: CASSLAGRFEEKLFF.

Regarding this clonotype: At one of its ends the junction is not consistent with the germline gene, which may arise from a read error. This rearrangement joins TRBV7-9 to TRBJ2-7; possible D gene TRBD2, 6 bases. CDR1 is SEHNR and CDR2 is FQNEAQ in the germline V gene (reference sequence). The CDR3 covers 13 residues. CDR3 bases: TGTGCCGGCAGCCCGGCGGGGCCCTACGAGCAGTACTTC. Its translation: CAGSPAGPYEQYF.

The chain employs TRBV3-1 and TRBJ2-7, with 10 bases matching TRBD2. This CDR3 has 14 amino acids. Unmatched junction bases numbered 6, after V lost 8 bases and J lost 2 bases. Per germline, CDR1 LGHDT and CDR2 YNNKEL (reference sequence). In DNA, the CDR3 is TGTGCCAGCGCCCGAGCGGGGGGGCCCTACGAGCAGTACTTC. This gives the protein CASARAGGPYEQYF.

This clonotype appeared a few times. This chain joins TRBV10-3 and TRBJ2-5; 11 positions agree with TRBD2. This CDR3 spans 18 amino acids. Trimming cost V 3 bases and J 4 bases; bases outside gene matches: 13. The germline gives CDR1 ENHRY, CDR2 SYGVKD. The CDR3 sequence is CAISDGTIIAGGPETQYF. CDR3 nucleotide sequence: TGTGCCATCAGTGATGGCACGATCATAGCGGGAGGGCCAGAGACCCAGTACTTC.

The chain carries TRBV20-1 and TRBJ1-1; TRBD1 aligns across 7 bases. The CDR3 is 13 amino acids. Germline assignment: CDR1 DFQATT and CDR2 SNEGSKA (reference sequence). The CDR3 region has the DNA TGCGGCAGGAAGGGGGCAGGGGACACTGAAGCTTTCTTT. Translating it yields CGRKGAGDTEAFF.

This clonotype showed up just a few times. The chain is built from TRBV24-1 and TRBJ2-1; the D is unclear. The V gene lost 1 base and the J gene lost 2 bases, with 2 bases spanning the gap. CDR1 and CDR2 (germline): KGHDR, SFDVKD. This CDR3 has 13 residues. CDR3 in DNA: TGTGCCACCAGTGATTTACCCTACAATGAGCAGTTCTTC. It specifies CATSDLPYNEQFF.

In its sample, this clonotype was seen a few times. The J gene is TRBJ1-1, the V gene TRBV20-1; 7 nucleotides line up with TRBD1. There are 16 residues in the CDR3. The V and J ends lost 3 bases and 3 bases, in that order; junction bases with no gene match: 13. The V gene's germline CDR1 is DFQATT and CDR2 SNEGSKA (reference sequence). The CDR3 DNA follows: TGCAGTGCTAGCCCTACCGCGACAGGGAGGGACACTGAAGCTTTCTTT. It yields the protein CSASPTATGRDTEAFF.